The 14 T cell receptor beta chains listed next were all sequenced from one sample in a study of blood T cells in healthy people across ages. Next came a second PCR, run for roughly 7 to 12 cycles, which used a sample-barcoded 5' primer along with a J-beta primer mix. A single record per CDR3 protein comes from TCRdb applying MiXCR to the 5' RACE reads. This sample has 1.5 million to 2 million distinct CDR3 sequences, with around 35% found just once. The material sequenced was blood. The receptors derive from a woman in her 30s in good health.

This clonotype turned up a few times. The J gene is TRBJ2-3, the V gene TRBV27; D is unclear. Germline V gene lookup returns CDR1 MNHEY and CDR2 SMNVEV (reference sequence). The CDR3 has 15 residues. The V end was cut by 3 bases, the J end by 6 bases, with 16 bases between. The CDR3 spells CASSFVSPSGDTQYF. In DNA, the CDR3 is TGTGCCAGCAGTTTTGTCAGCCCTTCTGGGGATACGCAGTATTTT.

The DNA for the CDR3 is TGCAGTGCCAGGAAGGACAGGGAAGTTTACTCTGGGGCCAACGTCCTGACTTTC. As protein: CSARKDREVYSGANVLTF. This rearrangement joins TRBV20-1 to TRBJ2-6, with TRBD1 matching 8 bases. The CDR3 has 18 residues. Losses at the gene ends were 6 bases for V and 0 bases for J; bases not matched to a gene: 13. Germline V gene data show CDR1 as DFQATT and CDR2 as SNEGSKA (reference sequence).

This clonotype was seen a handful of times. This chain's CDR3 is CSARVPREGNYEQYF. The CDR3 nucleotides read TGCAGTGCTAGAGTACCAAGGGAGGGGAACTACGAGCAGTACTTC. The V gene is TRBV20-1, the J gene TRBJ2-7; TRBD2 matches at 7 bases. The CDR3 spans 15 residues. From germline, CDR1 is DFQATT and CDR2 SNEGSKA (reference sequence). The trim removed 1 base at V and 3 bases at J, leaving 9 bases unmatched.

The CDR3 sequence is CSAHRTGIPEQYF. The CDR3 DNA is TGCAGTGCTCACCGGACAGGGATTCCTGAGCAGTACTTC. The chain carries TRBV20-1 and TRBJ2-5; TRBD1 agrees at 8 bases. The CDR3 is 13 amino acids. Unmatched junction bases numbered 13, after V lost 5 bases and J lost 11 bases. Germline lookup yields CDR1 DFQATT and CDR2 SNEGSKA (reference sequence).

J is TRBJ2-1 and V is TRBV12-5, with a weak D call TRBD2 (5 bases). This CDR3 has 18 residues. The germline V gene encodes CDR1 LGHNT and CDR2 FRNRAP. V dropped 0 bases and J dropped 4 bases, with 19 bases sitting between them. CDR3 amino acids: CASGLVPKRGPVYNEQFF. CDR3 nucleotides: TGTGCTAGTGGTTTGGTACCCAAACGCGGGCCGGTTTACAATGAGCAGTTCTTC. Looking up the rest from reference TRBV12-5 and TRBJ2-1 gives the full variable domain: DARVTQTPRHKVTEMGQEVTMRCQPILGHNTVFWYRQTMMQGLELLAYFRNRAPLDDSGMPKDRFSAEMPDATLATLKIQPSEPRDSAVYFCASGLVPKRGPVYNEQFFGPGTRLTVL.

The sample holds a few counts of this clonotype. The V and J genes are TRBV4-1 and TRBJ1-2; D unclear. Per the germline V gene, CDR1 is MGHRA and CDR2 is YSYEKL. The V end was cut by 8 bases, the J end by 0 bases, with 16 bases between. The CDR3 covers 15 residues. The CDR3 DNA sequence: TGCGCCAGCGGCCCTGGGGAGGCAGCTAACTATGGCTACACCTTC. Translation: CASGPGEAANYGYTF.

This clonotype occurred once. The CDR3 spells CSVEDGRQDAGELFF. CDR3 nucleotides: TGCAGCGTTGAAGATGGACGGCAGGATGCCGGGGAGCTGTTTTTT. The chain uses TRBV29-1 and TRBJ2-2; D is undetermined. Per the germline V gene, CDR1 is SQVTM and CDR2 is ANQGSEA. Between the trimmed V and J ends, which lost 0 bases and 6 bases, there was a span of 14 bases. The CDR3 is made up of 15 amino acids.

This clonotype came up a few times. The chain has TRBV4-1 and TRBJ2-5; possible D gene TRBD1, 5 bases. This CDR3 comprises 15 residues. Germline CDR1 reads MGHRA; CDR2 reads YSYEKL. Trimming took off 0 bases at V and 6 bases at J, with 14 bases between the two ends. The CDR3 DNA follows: TGCGCCAGCAGCCAAGACTGGCAGGGTAAAAAGACCCAGTACTTC. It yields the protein CASSQDWQGKKTQYF.

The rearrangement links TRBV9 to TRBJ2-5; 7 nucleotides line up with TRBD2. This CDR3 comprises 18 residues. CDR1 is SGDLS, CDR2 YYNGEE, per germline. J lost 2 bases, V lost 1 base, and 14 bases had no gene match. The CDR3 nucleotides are TGTGCCAGCAGCGTAAGCTGGGGGGGGGGACTGCAACAAGAGACCCAGTACTTC. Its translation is CASSVSWGGGLQQETQYF.

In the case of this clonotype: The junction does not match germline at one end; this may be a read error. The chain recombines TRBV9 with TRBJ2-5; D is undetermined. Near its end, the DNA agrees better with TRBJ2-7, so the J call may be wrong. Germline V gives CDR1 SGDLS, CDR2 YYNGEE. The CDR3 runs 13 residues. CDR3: CTSSLDGAYEQYF. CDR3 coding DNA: TGTACCAGCAGCTTGGACGGAGCCTACGAGCAGTACTTC.

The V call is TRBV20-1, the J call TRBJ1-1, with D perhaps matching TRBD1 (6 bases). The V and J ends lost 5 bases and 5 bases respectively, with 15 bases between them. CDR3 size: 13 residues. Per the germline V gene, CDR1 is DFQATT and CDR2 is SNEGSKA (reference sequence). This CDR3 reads CSAPGQRETEAFF. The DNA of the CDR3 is TGCAGTGCTCCAGGACAGCGAGAGACTGAAGCTTTCTTT.

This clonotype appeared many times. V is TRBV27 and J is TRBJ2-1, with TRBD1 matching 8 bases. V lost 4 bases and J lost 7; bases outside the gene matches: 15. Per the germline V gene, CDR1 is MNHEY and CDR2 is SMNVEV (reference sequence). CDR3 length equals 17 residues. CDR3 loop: CASSSPEWTGLRNEQFF. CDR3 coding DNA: TGTGCCAGCAGTTCCCCCGAATGGACAGGGTTACGAAATGAGCAGTTCTTC.

The CDR3 protein is CATSTTLTYEQYF. The CDR3 DNA reads as TGTGCCACCAGCACCACACTCACTTACGAGCAGTACTTC. The chain is built from TRBV15 and TRBJ2-7; D is unclear. Per the germline V gene, CDR1 is LNHNV and CDR2 is YYDKDF (reference sequence). CDR3 length: 13 amino acids. V shed 4 bases and J shed 4 bases, with 11 bases lying between them.

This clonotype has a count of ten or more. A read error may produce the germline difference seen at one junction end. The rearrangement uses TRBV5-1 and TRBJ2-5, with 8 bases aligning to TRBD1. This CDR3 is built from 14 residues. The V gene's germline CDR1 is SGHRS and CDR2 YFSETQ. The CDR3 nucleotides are TGTGCCAGCAGTTCCGGGACAGGAGAAGAGACCCAGTACTTC. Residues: CASSSGTGEETQYF.